The sample holds a few counts of the clone carrying this T cell receptor beta chain. This record comes from a study of blood T cell repertoires in COVID-19. Study information: The samples span acute and convalescent COVID-19 from the United States, Italy and Spain. T cells, B-cell-depleted T cells, or PBMCs provided the cDNA or gDNA that served as material.

As processed by the authors: Amplification with reference gene primers provided the estimates of nucleated cell counts. The assay was immunoSEQ multiplex PCR, and TCRdb's table has in-frame clones only and misses some. That table gives V, J and clone size, and the DNA gave D and trimming. Of around 250,000 clones in the sample, 85% to 90% were seen once. The germline V and J ends were trimmed by 0 bases and 4 bases, with 7 bases remaining between them. This CDR3 comprises 13 residues. This chain connects TRBV5-7 to TRBJ1-2; D is unresolved. TRBV5-7 falls under the ORF class, with uncertain function. This TCR was recovered from a woman between 40 and 55 years old who had recovered from COVID-19. Sequencing was performed on peripheral blood. The CDR3, as DNA: TGTGCCAGCAGCTTGGAATCAGTCTATGGCTACACCTTC. Protein product: CASSLESVYGYTF.